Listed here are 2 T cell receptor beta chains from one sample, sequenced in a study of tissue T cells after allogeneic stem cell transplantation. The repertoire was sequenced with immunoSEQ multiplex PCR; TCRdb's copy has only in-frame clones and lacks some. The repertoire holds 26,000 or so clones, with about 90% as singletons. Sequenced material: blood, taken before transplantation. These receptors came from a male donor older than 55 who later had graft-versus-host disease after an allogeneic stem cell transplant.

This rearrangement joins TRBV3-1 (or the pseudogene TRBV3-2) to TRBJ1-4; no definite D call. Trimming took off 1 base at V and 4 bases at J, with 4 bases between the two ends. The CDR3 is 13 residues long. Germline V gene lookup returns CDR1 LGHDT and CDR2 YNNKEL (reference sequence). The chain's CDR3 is CASSQGHNEKLFF. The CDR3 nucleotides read TGTGCCAGCAGCCAAGGTCATAATGAAAAACTGTTTTTT.

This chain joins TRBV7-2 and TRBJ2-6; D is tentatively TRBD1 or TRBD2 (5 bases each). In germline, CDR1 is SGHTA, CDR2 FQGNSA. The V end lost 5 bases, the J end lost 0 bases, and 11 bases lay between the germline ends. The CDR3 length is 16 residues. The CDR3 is CASSPTGPSGANVLTF. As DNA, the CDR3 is TGTGCCAGCAGCCCGACGGGGCCCTCTGGGGCCAACGTCCTGACTTTC.